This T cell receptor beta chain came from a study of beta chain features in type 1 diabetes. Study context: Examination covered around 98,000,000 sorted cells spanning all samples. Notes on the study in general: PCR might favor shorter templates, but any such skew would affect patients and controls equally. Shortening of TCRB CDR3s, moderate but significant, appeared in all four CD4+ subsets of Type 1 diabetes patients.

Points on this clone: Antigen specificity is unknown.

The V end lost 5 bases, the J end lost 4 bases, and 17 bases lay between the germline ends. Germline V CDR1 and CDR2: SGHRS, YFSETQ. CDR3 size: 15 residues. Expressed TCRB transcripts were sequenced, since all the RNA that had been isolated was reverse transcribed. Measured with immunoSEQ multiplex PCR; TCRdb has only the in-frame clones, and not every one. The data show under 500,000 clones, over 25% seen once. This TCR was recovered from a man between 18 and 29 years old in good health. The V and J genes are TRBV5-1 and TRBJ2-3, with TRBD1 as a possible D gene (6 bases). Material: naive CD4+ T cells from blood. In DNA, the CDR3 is TGCGCCAGCAGTTCCGCGCAGGGGCGGCCAGATACGCAGTATTTT. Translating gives CASSSAQGRPDTQYF.